This TCR beta chain was found in a study of stem cell transplantation in POMP-related autoinflammatory disease. Prominent immunodeficiency with autoinflammation defined PRAID. Regarding the study as a whole: In patients with PRAID, every analyzed T-cell subset tended to show lower diversity and higher clonality. Patients with PRAID showed a restricted number of unique TRB V-J gene pairings.

Concerning this clone itself: Its antigen is as yet unknown.

Assay: immunoSEQ multiplex PCR; the TCRdb copy retains only in-frame clones and omits some. The sample contains more than 20,000 clones, approximately 78% of which appear only once. This clonotype was obtained from a human donor with POMP-related autoinflammation and immune dysregulation (PRAID). The specimen comprised CD4+ T cells from PBMCs, sampled before stem cell transplantation.

The CDR3 DNA reads TGTGCCAGCATCTCGGGACAGGGAAATGGCTACACCTTC. This sequence encodes CASISGQGNGYTF. This chain uses TRBV28 with TRBJ1-2; 9 nucleotides match TRBD1. The CDR3 extends over 13 amino acids. Unmatched junction bases numbered 6, after V lost 7 bases and J lost 6 bases. Germline V lookup: CDR1 MDHEN, CDR2 SYDVKM.